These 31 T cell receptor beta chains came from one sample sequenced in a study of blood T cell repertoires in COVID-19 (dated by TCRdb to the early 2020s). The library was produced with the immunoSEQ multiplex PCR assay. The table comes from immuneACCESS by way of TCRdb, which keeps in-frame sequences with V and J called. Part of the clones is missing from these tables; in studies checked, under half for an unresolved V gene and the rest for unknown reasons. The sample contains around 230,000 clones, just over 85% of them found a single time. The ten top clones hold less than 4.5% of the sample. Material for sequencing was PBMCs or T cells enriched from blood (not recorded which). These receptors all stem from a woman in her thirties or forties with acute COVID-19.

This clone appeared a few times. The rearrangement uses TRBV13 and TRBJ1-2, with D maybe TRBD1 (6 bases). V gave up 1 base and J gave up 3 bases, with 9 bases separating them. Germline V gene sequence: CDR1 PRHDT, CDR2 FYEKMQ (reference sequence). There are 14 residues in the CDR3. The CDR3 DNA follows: TGTGCCAGCAGCTTAGAACAGGGAGACTATGGCTACACCTTC. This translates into CASSLEQGDYGYTF.

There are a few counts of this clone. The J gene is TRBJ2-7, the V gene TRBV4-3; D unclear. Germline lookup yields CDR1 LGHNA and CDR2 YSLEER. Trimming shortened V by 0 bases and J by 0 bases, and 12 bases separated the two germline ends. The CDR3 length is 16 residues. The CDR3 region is CASSQDRQTSSYEQYF. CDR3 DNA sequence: TGCGCCAGCAGCCAAGATCGGCAGACAAGCTCCTACGAGCAGTACTTC.

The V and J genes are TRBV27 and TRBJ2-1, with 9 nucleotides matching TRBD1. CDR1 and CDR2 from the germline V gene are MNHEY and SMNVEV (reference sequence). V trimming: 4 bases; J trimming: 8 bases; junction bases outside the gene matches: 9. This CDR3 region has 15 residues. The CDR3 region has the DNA TGTGCCAGCAGTTACGGACAGGGGATAAGCGATGAGCAGTTCTTC. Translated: CASSYGQGISDEQFF.

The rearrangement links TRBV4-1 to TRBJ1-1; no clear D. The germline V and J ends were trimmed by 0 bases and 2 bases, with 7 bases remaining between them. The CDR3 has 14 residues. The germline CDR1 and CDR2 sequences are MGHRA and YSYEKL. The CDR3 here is CASSQDPLNTEAFF. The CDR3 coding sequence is TGCGCCAGCAGCCAAGACCCACTAAACACTGAAGCTTTCTTT.

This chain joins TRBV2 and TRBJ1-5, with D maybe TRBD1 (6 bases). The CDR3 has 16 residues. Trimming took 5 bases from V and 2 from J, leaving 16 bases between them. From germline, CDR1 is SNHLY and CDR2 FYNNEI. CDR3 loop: CASSPPYDRRNQPQHF. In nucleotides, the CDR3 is TGTGCCAGCAGTCCTCCTTATGACAGGCGCAATCAGCCCCAGCATTTT.

CDR3 nucleotide sequence: TGTGCCAGCTCACCACCGAGCAAGAACTATGGCTACACCTTC. Residues: CASSPPSKNYGYTF. V and J are TRBV18 and TRBJ1-2; the D is unclear. V gave up 0 bases and J gave up 2 bases, with 7 bases separating them. Germline loops: CDR1 KGHSH, CDR2 LQKENI. CDR3 length: 14 amino acids.

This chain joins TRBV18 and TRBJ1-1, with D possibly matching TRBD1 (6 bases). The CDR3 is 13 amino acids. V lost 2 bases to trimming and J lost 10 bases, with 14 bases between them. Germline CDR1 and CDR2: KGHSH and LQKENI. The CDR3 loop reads CASSPRTAWGAFF. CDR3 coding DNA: TGTGCCAGCTCACCAAGGACAGCCTGGGGAGCTTTCTTT.

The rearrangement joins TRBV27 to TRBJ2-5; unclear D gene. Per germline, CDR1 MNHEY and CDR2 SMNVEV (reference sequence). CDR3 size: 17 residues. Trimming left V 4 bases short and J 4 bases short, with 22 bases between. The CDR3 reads CASSSPPSVGRRETQYF. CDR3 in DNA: TGTGCCAGCAGTTCCCCTCCCAGCGTAGGAAGGAGAGAGACCCAGTACTTC.

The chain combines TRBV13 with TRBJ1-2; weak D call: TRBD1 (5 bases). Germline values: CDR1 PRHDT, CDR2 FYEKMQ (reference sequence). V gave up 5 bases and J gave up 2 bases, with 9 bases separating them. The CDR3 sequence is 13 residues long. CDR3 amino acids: CASSPQGNYGYTF. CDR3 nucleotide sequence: TGTGCCAGCAGCCCCCAGGGAAACTATGGCTACACCTTC.

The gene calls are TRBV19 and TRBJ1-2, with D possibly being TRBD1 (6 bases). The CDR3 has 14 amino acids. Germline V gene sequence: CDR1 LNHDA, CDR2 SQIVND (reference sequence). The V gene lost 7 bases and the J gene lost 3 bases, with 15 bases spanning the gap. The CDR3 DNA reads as TGTGCCAGTACCCCTCAGGGGCTGCACTATGGCTACACCTTC. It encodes CASTPQGLHYGYTF.

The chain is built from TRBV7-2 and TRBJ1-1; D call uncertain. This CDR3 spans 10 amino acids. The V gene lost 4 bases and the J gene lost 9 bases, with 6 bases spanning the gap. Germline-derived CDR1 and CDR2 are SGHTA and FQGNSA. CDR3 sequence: CASSSGKAFF. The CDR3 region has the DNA TGTGCCAGCAGCTCGGGAAAAGCTTTCTTT.

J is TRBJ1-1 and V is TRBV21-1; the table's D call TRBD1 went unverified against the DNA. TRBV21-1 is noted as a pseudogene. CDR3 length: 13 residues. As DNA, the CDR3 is TGTGCCAGCAGCAGCCACACAGGGACTGAAGCTTTCTTT. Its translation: CASSSHTGTEAFF.

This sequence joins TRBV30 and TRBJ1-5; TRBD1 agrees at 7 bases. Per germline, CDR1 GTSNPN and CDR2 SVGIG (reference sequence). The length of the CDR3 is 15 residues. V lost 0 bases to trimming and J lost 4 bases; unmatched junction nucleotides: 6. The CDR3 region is CAWSVGQASNQPQHF. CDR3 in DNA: TGTGCCTGGAGTGTCGGACAGGCGTCTAATCAGCCCCAGCATTTT.

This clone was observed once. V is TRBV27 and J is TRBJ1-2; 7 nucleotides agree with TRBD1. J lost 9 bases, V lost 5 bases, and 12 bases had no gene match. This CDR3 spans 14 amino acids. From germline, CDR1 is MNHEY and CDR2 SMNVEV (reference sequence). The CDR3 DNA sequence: TGTGCCAGCAGTGGGGGACAGTCCCGGCCCCGCTACACCTTC. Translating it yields CASSGGQSRPRYTF.

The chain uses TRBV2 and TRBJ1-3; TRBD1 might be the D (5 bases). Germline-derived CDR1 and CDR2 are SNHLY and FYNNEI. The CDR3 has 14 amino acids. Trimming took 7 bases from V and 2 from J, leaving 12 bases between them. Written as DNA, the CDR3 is TGTGCCAGCAATTTCGCCAGGGCTGGAAACACCATATATTTT. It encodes CASNFARAGNTIYF.

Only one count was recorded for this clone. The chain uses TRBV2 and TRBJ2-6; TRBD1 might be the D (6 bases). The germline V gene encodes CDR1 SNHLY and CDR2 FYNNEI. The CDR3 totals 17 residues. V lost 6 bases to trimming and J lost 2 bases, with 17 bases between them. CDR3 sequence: CASRSGATRAGANVLTF. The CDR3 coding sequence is TGTGCCAGCAGATCAGGGGCAACTAGAGCTGGGGCCAACGTCCTGACTTTC.

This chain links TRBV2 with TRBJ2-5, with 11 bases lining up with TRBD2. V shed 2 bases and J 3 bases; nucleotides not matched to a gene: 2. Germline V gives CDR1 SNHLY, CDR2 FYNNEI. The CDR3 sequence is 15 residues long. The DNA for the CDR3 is TGTGCCAGCAGTGAACCGACTAGCGGGGAAGAGACCCAGTACTTC. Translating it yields CASSEPTSGEETQYF. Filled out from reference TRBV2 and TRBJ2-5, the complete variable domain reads EPEVTQTPSHQVTQMGQEVILRCVPISNHLYFYWYRQILGQKVEFLVSFYNNEISEKSEIFDDQFSVERPDGSNFTLKIRSTKLEDSAMYFCASSEPTSGEETQYFGPGTRLLVL.

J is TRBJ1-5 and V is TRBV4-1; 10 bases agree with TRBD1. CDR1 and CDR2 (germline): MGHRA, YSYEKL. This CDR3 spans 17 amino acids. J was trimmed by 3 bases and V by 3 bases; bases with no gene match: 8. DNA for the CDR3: TGCGCCAGCAGCCACCCACCTGGGACAGGGGACAATCAGCCCCAGCATTTT. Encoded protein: CASSHPPGTGDNQPQHF.

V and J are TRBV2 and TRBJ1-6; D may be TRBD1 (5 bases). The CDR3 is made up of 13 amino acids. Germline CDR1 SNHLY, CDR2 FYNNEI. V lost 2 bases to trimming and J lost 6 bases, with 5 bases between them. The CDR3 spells CASSEQGNSPLHF. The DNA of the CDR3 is TGTGCCAGCAGTGAACAGGGTAATTCACCCCTCCACTTT. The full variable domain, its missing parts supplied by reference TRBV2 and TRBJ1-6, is EPEVTQTPSHQVTQMGQEVILRCVPISNHLYFYWYRQILGQKVEFLVSFYNNEISEKSEIFDDQFSVERPDGSNFTLKIRSTKLEDSAMYFCASSEQGNSPLHFGNGTRLTVT.

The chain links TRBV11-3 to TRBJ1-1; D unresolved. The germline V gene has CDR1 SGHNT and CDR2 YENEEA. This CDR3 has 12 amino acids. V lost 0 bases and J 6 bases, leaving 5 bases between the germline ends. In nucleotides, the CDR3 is TGTGCCAGCAGCTTAGACCAATCTGAAGCTTTCTTT. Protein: CASSLDQSEAFF. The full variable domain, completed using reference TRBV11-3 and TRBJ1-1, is EAGVVQSPRYKIIEKKQPVAFWCNPISGHNTLYWYLQNLGQGPELLIRYENEEAVDDSQLPKDRFSAERLKGVDSTLKIQPAELGDSAVYLCASSLDQSEAFFGQGTRLTVV.

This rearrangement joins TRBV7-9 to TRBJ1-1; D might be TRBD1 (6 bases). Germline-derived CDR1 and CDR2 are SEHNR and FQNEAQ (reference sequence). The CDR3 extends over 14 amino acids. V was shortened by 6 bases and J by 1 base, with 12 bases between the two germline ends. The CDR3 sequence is CASSSDRRNTEAFF. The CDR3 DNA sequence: TGTGCCAGCAGTTCCGACAGGAGGAACACTGAAGCTTTCTTT.

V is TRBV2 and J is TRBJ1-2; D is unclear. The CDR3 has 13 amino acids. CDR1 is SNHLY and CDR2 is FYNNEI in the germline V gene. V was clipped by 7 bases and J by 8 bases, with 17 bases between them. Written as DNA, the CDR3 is TGTGCCAGCAACCCAGCGTTAGAAAGGGGCTACACCTTC. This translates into CASNPALERGYTF.

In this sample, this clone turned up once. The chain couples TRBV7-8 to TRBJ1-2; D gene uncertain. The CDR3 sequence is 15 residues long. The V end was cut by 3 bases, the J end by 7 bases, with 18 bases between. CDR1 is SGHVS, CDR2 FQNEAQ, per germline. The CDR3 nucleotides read TGTGCCAGCAGCTTCGACGGGCAGGAGGGCCTTGGCTACACCTTC. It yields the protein CASSFDGQEGLGYTF.

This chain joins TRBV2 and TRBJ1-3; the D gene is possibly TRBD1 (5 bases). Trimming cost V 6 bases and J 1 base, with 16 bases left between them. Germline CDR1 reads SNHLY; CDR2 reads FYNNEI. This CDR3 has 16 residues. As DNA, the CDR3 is TGTGCCAGCAGAGGAAGGGGCAGGGCGTCTGGAAACACCATATATTTT. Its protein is CASRGRGRASGNTIYF.

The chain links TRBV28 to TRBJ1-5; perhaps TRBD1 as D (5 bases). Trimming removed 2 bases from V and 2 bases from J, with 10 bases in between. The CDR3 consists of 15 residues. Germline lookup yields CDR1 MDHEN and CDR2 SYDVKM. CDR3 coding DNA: TGTGCCAGCAGTTTAACGGGGGGAGGCAATCAGCCCCAGCATTTT. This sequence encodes CASSLTGGGNQPQHF.

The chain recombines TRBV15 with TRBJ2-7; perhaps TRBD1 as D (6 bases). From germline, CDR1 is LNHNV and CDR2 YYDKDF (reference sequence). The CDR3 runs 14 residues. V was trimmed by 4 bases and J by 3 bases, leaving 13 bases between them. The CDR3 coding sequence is TGTGCCACCAGCACCCGGGACATTAACTACGAGCAGTACTTC. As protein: CATSTRDINYEQYF.

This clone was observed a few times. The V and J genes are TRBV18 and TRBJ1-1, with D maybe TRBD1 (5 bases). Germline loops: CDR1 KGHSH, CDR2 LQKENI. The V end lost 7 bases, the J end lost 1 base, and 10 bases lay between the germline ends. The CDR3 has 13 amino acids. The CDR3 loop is CASFNGQNTEAFF. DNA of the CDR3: TGTGCCAGCTTTAACGGACAGAACACTGAAGCTTTCTTT.

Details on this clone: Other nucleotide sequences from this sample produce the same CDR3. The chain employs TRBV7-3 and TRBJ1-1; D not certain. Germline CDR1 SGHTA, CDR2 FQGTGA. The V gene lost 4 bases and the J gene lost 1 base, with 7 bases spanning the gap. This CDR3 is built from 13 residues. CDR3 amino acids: CASSSPGNTEAFF. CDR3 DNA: TGTGCCAGCAGCTCCCCAGGGAACACTGAAGCTTTCTTT.

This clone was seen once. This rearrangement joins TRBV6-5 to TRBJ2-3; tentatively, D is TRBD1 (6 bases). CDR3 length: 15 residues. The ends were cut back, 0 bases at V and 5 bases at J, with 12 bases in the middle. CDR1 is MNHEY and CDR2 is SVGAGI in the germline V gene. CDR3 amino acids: CASSYSGQGIDTQYF. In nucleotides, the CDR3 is TGTGCCAGCAGTTACTCTGGGCAGGGGATAGATACGCAGTATTTT.

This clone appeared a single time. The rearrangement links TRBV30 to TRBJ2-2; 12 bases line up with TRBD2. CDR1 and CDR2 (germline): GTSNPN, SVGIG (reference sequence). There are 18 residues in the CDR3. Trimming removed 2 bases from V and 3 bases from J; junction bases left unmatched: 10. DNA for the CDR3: TGTGCCTGGAGTAATCTCCGGACTAGCGGGGAGTACACCGGGGAGCTGTTTTTT. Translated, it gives CAWSNLRTSGEYTGELFF.

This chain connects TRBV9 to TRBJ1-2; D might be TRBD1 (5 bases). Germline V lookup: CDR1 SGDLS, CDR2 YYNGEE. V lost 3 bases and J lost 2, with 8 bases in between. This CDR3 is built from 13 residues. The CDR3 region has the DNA TGTGCCAGCAGCGAAAGGGGAAACTATGGCTACACCTTC. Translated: CASSERGNYGYTF.